Listed below are T cell receptor beta chains from one sample, sequenced in a study of T cells in narcolepsy. Method: immunoSEQ multiplex PCR; TCRdb's copy keeps in-frame clones and lacks some. In the table there are around 25,000 clones, around 84% of which are singletons. Sequences were obtained from memory (CD45RA-) CD4+ T cells from blood. The receptors shown here come from a human donor in good health. Both conserved end residues are part of each CDR3. D genes are given only for firm matches. A row's size may be missing; if present it is once, few, many or a size class.

j_gene,abundance,d_gene,v_gene,CDR3nt,CDR3aa
TRBJ2-5,.,TRBD2,TRBV5-4,TGTGCCAGCAGCTTGGGACTAGCGGGGGACCAAGAGACCCAGTACTTC,CASSLGLAGDQETQYF
TRBJ2-1,.,.,TRBV7-2,TGTGCCAGCAGCTTAGCCCAGCGGTACAATGAGCAGTTCTTC,CASSLAQRYNEQFF
TRBJ1-2,.,TRBD1,TRBV2,TGTGCCAGCAGTGAGAGTGCGACAGGGAGAAATGGCTACACCTTC,CASSESATGRNGYTF
TRBJ2-1,.,.,TRBV7-2,TGTGCCAGCAGCGCGTCGGGGGATGGGCAGTTCTTC,CASSASGDGQFF
TRBJ2-7,.,TRBD1,TRBV11-3,TGTGCCACCCTTCTCGGACAGGACTCCTACGAGCAGTACTTC,CATLLGQDSYEQYF
TRBJ1-1,.,.,TRBV9,TGTGCCAGCAGCGGGGGGCCAAACACTGAAGCTTTCTTT,CASSGGPNTEAFF
TRBJ1-2,.,.,TRBV10-2,TGCGCCAGCAGTGAGTCTCTGGGGCACGGCTACACCTTC,CASSESLGHGYTF
TRBJ1-2,few,.,TRBV6-1,TGTGCCAGCAGTGGCCTCTTGCAATGTAGAAAGACCTATGGCTACACCTTC,CASSGLLQCRKTYGYTF
TRBJ1-5,.,.,TRBV2,TGTGCCAGCCGCCGACAGGTTGATCAGCCCCAGCATTTT,CASRRQVDQPQHF
TRBJ2-7,.,.,TRBV7-2,TGTGCCAGCAGCTTACACGGGGGGCGTTCCGAGCAGTACTTC,CASSLHGGRSEQYF
TRBJ2-3,.,TRBD1,TRBV19,TGTGCCAGTGGTTCGGGACAGGGAAGCGGAGATACGCAGTATTTT,CASGSGQGSGDTQYF
TRBJ2-7,few,.,TRBV2,TGTGCCAGCCAAGGCCGGGGCGGGGAAGAGCAGTACTTC,CASQGRGGEEQYF
TRBJ1-2,.,.,TRBV27,TGTGCCAGCAGTTTCTTTCCAGAATATGGCTACACCTTC,CASSFFPEYGYTF
TRBJ2-2,.,TRBD1,TRBV19,TGTGCCAGTAGACTGACAGGGGGCCACCGGAGGAACACCGGGGAGCTGTTTTTT,CASRLTGGHRRNTGELFF
TRBJ1-5,.,TRBD1,TRBV4-1,TGCGCCAGCAGCCCACCGGGACAGGGGGATCAGCCCCAGCATTTT,CASSPPGQGDQPQHF
TRBJ1-3,.,.,TRBV27,TGTGCCAGCAGTTTGCGTCCTCCCGGAAACACCATATATTTT,CASSLRPPGNTIYF
TRBJ2-7,.,TRBD2,TRBV27,TGTGCCAGTTGGGGAATAGCGGGAGGGCTTGACCGCGGGTTCTACGAGCAGTACTTC,CASWGIAGGLDRGFYEQYF
TRBJ2-7,.,.,TRBV6-5,TGTGCCAGCAGTTACTCCCGGGGTGTCCAATACGAGCAGTACTTC,CASSYSRGVQYEQYF
TRBJ2-3,.,.,TRBV11-3,TGTGCCAGCAGCTTAGGTGGACGCACAGATACGCAGTATTTT,CASSLGGRTDTQYF
TRBJ2-4,.,.,TRBV28,TGTGCCAGCAGTTTATTCGGCCTATTAGCCAAAAACATTCAGTACTTC,CASSLFGLLAKNIQYF
TRBJ1-6,.,.,TRBV19,TGTGCCACGCAACCTGGGTGGAATTCACCCCTCCACTTT,CATQPGWNSPLHF
TRBJ2-5,.,.,TRBV5-1,TGCGCCAGCAGCTTAAATCGTCAAGAGACCCAGTACTTC,CASSLNRQETQYF
TRBJ2-7,.,.,TRBV1,TGCACCAGCAGCCAAGATGGTAGCGGGAGGAGATACGAGCAGTACTTC,CTSSQDGSGRRYEQYF
TRBJ2-4,.,.,TRBV19,TGTGCCAGTAGTAGGACAGTTAGGAACATTCAGTACTTC,CASSRTVRNIQYF
TRBJ1-2,.,.,TRBV27,TGTGCCAGCAGTTTAGAGGGGAGGGGCTACACCTTC,CASSLEGRGYTF
TRBJ2-1,.,TRBD2,TRBV7-2,TGTGCCAGCAGCGCAGCGGGACCAAACAATGAGCAGTTCTTC,CASSAAGPNNEQFF
TRBJ1-2,.,.,TRBV30,TGTGCCTGGAGTTATCCGGGACAATACTATGGCTACACCTTC,CAWSYPGQYYGYTF
TRBJ2-1,once,TRBD1,TRBV5-1,TGCGCCAGCAGCCTCCAGGGGGAAGTAGGCAATGAGCAGTTCTTC,CASSLQGEVGNEQFF
TRBJ2-1,.,.,TRBV27,TGTGCCAGCAGTCCCCTCGGGGTGGGCTATGAGCAGTTCTTC,CASSPLGVGYEQFF
TRBJ2-2,.,TRBD1,TRBV14,TGTGCCAGCAGCCCGACAGGGTTGGGCGGGGAGCTGTTTTTT,CASSPTGLGGELFF
TRBJ2-6,.,.,TRBV4-1,TGCGCCAGCAGCCAAGTAAGGCCGGGGGCTGGGGCCAACGTCCTGACTTTC,CASSQVRPGAGANVLTF
TRBJ1-5,.,TRBD1,TRBV7-2,TGTGCCAGCAGCTTAGGACAGGGTCAGCCCCAGCATTTT,CASSLGQGQPQHF
TRBJ2-2,.,TRBD2,TRBV7-2,TGTGCCAGCAGCTCGGCGGGGGGGCGCACCGGGGAGCTGTTTTTT,CASSSAGGRTGELFF
TRBJ2-7,.,.,TRBV18,TGTGCCAGCTCACCACGAAGTAGTACGGGATACGAGCAGTACTTC,CASSPRSSTGYEQYF
TRBJ2-5,.,TRBD1,TRBV30,TGTGCCTGGAAGACAGGGGGGCAAGAGACCCAGTACTTC,CAWKTGGQETQYF
TRBJ1-6,.,.,TRBV30,TGTGCCTGCAGCAAGAGCTCCTATAATTCACCCCTCCACTTT,CACSKSSYNSPLHF
TRBJ1-2,few,.,TRBV6-5,TGTGCCAGCAGCCCTTGGGATAACTATGGCTACACCTTC,CASSPWDNYGYTF
TRBJ1-1,.,.,TRBV6-1,TGTGCCAGCAGTCGGGCAGCGAACACTGAAGCTTTCTTT,CASSRAANTEAFF
TRBJ2-6,.,.,TRBV7-3,TGTGCCAGCAGCGCTCCCTGGGGGGCCAACGTCCTGACTTTC,CASSAPWGANVLTF
TRBJ2-7,.,.,TRBV7-9,TGTGCCAGCAGCCCGTCTTCTTCCTACGAGCAGTACTTC,CASSPSSSYEQYF
TRBJ2-6,.,.,TRBV30,TGTGCCTGGCGTCCGCGGACGGGGTGGGCCAACGTCCTGACTTTC,CAWRPRTGWANVLTF
TRBJ2-6,few,.,TRBV2,TGTGCCAGCAGCCGAGGGCCGGGAGTCCTGACTTTC,CASSRGPGVLTF
TRBJ1-4,.,.,TRBV28,TGTGCCAGCAGCTGGGCCCTCGGGAACTCGGAAAAACTGTTTTTT,CASSWALGNSEKLFF
TRBJ2-7,.,TRBD2,TRBV2,TGTGCCAGCCTTGGACTAGCGGGCTCCTACGAGCAGTACTTC,CASLGLAGSYEQYF
TRBJ1-3,.,TRBD1,TRBV19,TGTGCCGGAGGACAGGGAAACGGAAACACCATATATTTT,CAGGQGNGNTIYF
TRBJ2-3,.,.,TRBV29-1,TGCAGCGTATCTCTAGCCGTCACAGATACGCAGTATTTT,CSVSLAVTDTQYF
TRBJ2-7,.,TRBD1,TRBV7-6,TGTGCCAGCAGCTTCGGGACAGGGTTTTACGAGCAGTACTTC,CASSFGTGFYEQYF
TRBJ1-2,few,.,TRBV4-2,TGTGCCAGCAGCCAACAACAGATCGAGGGCTACACCTTC,CASSQQQIEGYTF
TRBJ1-1,.,.,TRBV30,TGTGCCTGGGGGCCAGGGTGGGATTACACTGAAGCTTTCTTT,CAWGPGWDYTEAFF
TRBJ2-3,.,.,TRBV28,TGTGCCAGCAGCCTCCTCTGGCCCCCCGGCACAGATACGCAGTATTTT,CASSLLWPPGTDTQYF
TRBJ2-3,.,.,TRBV15,TGTGCCACCAGCAGAGATGTGGGGTACACAGATACGCAGTATTTT,CATSRDVGYTDTQYF
TRBJ2-3,.,.,TRBV27,TGTGCCAGCAGCCTAAGTCAGGGAGAAGGCACAGATACGCAGTATTTT,CASSLSQGEGTDTQYF
TRBJ1-5,.,.,TRBV19,TGTGCCAGTAGTGAGAGGGGGGATCAGCCCCAGCATTTT,CASSERGDQPQHF
TRBJ1-5,.,.,TRBV5-4,TGTGCCAGCAGCTTGGGACGTAATCAGCCCCAGCATTTT,CASSLGRNQPQHF
TRBJ2-2,once,TRBD1,TRBV7-9,TGTGCCAGCAGGACCGGGACAGGGGGGAGCACCGGGGAGCTGTTTTTT,CASRTGTGGSTGELFF
TRBJ1-1,.,.,TRBV5-1,TGCGCCAGCAGCTTGTGGGGGGATAGGTCCACTGAAGCTTTCTTT,CASSLWGDRSTEAFF
TRBJ1-5,.,.,TRBV2,TGTGCCAGCAGCCAGGGTTTATATCAGCCCCAGCATTTT,CASSQGLYQPQHF
TRBJ1-1,.,.,TRBV27,TGTGCCAGCAGTACCGACTGGGGAGGGGGTAATAGACAAAAGAACACTGAAGCTTTCTTT,CASSTDWGGGNRQKNTEAFF
TRBJ1-5,.,.,TRBV5-1,TGCGCCAGCTCAACTGACGGGACTGATAATCAGCCCCAGCATTTT,CASSTDGTDNQPQHF